This T cell receptor beta chain was recovered during a study of blood T cell repertoires in COVID-19. Study information: The United States, Italy and Spain were the sources of the acute and convalescent COVID-19 samples.

J lost 11 bases, V lost 5 bases, and 8 bases had no gene match. Germline lookup yields CDR1 MGHDK and CDR2 SYGVNS. CDR3 length: 14 residues. Participant age was roughly 18 to 100 years, and participants resided in around 24 US areas. Original processing methods: By means of reference gene primer amplification, nucleated cell counts were estimated. Method: immunoSEQ multiplex PCR; TCRdb's copy keeps in-frame clones and lacks some. V, J and clone size derive from that table, while D and trimming were established from the DNA sequence. The table has roughly 260,000 clones, about nine tenths seen once. The sequencing input was PBMCs or T cells enriched from blood (not recorded which). This rearrangement joins TRBV25-1 to TRBJ1-6, with TRBD1 matching over 8 bases. The sequence was obtained from a human donor in a cohort exposed to, infected with or recovered from COVID-19 (not recorded which). The donor label of this sample is uncertain. CDR3 DNA sequence: TGTGCCAGCAGTCCCGGGACAGGTGCAGCACCCCTCCACTTT. It yields the protein CASSPGTGAAPLHF.